This is a list of T cell receptor beta chains from one sample in a study of molecular identifiers for immune sequencing clone quantification. One entry per CDR3 protein, called by TCRdb with MiXCR from the PCR reads. Here the sample spans roughly 300,000 distinct CDR3 sequences, about 23% being singletons. The sequenced sample consisted of naive CD8+ T cells from blood, with Jurkat cell RNA spiked in. Receptors were obtained from a human donor in good health. Some libraries in this study had Jurkat cell RNA spiked in. Both conserved end residues are part of each CDR3. A D gene is named only where the DNA matches it firmly. The size entry is marked missing in some rows and otherwise reads once, few, many or a size class.

d_gene: TRBD1
abundance: -
v_gene: TRBV6-2/TRBV6-3
j_gene: TRBJ1-1
CDR3aa: CASITGQEAYEAFF
CDR3nt: TGTGCCAGCATCACAGGACAGGAAGCGTATGAAGCTTTCTTT

d_gene: TRBD2
abundance: -
v_gene: TRBV4-3
j_gene: TRBJ2-3
CDR3aa: CASSQETPPRGGSDTQYF
CDR3nt: TGCGCCAGCAGCCAAGAAACCCCGCCTCGCGGGGGATCAGATACGCAGTATTTT

d_gene: -
abundance: many
v_gene: TRBV6-2/TRBV6-3
j_gene: TRBJ1-2
CDR3aa: CASTEGVYGYTF
CDR3nt: TGTGCCAGCACCGAAGGAGTCTATGGCTACACCTTC

d_gene: TRBD2
abundance: few
v_gene: TRBV6-2/TRBV6-3
j_gene: TRBJ2-5
CDR3aa: CASSYATGGGETQYF
CDR3nt: TGTGCCAGCAGTTACGCTACAGGCGGGGGGGAGACCCAGTACTTC

d_gene: -
abundance: many
v_gene: TRBV7-6
j_gene: TRBJ2-7
CDR3aa: CASSLGQVRSGDEQYF
CDR3nt: TGTGCCAGCAGCTTAGGTCAGGTACGCTCAGGGGACGAGCAGTACTTC

d_gene: -
abundance: few
v_gene: TRBV14
j_gene: TRBJ2-3
CDR3aa: CASSPSLSADTQYF
CDR3nt: TGTGCCAGCAGCCCAAGCCTAAGTGCAGATACGCAGTATTTT

d_gene: -
abundance: many
v_gene: TRBV7-9
j_gene: TRBJ1-2
CDR3aa: CASSSVMNYGYTF
CDR3nt: TGTGCCAGCAGCTCAGTGATGAACTATGGCTACACCTTC

d_gene: TRBD2
abundance: -
v_gene: TRBV15
j_gene: TRBJ2-1
CDR3aa: CATSRPTGLGGNEQFF
CDR3nt: TGTGCCACCAGCAGACCCACCGGACTAGGAGGCAATGAGCAGTTCTTC

d_gene: -
abundance: -
v_gene: TRBV7-9
j_gene: TRBJ1-1
CDR3aa: CASRRYNTEAFF
CDR3nt: TGTGCCAGCAGGAGATATAACACTGAAGCTTTCTTT

d_gene: -
abundance: -
v_gene: TRBV6-2/TRBV6-3
j_gene: TRBJ2-7
CDR3aa: CASTGGGTYEQYF
CDR3nt: TGTGCCAGCACCGGGGGAGGTACCTACGAGCAGTACTTC

d_gene: -
abundance: few
v_gene: TRBV6-2/TRBV6-3
j_gene: TRBJ1-2
CDR3aa: CASSYGGEYYGYTF
CDR3nt: TGTGCCAGCAGTTACGGGGGCGAGTACTATGGCTACACCTTC

d_gene: -
abundance: few
v_gene: TRBV14
j_gene: TRBJ1-2
CDR3aa: CASSIIANYGYTF
CDR3nt: TGTGCCAGCAGCATTATAGCTAACTATGGCTACACCTTC

d_gene: -
abundance: many
v_gene: TRBV28
j_gene: TRBJ2-5
CDR3aa: CASSPSRYSAAQYF
CDR3nt: TGTGCCAGCAGCCCAAGTCGGTACAGTGCGGCCCAGTACTTC

d_gene: -
abundance: many
v_gene: TRBV20-1
j_gene: TRBJ1-1
CDR3aa: CSARAAGLNTEAFF
CDR3nt: TGCAGTGCTAGAGCCGCAGGGCTGAACACTGAAGCTTTCTTT

d_gene: -
abundance: once
v_gene: TRBV27
j_gene: TRBJ1-1
CDR3aa: CATPGQRRNTEAFF
CDR3nt: TGTGCCACCCCCGGACAGAGAAGGAACACTGAAGCTTTCTTT

d_gene: TRBD1
abundance: many
v_gene: TRBV5-5
j_gene: TRBJ2-7
CDR3aa: CASSWDRTYEQYF
CDR3nt: TGCGCCAGCAGCTGGGACAGGACCTACGAGCAGTACTTC

d_gene: -
abundance: many
v_gene: TRBV5-1
j_gene: TRBJ2-7
CDR3aa: CASSLATRGAGEQYF
CDR3nt: TGCGCCAGCAGCTTGGCTACACGAGGGGCAGGTGAGCAGTACTTC

d_gene: -
abundance: -
v_gene: TRBV21-1
j_gene: TRBJ2-7
CDR3aa: CASNYYEQYF
CDR3nt: TGTGCCAGCAACTACTACGAGCAGTACTTC

d_gene: -
abundance: -
v_gene: TRBV4-1
j_gene: TRBJ1-1
CDR3aa: CASSQSRGRDTAASF
CDR3nt: TGCGCCAGCAGCCAGAGCCGAGGGAGGGACACTGCAGCTTCCTTT

d_gene: TRBD1
abundance: -
v_gene: TRBV19
j_gene: TRBJ2-1
CDR3aa: CASSMTGANEQFF
CDR3nt: TGTGCCAGTAGTATGACAGGGGCCAATGAGCAGTTCTTC

d_gene: -
abundance: -
v_gene: TRBV3-1
j_gene: TRBJ2-7
CDR3aa: CASSQEVYNYEQYF
CDR3nt: TGTGCCAGCAGCCAAGAAGTGTACAACTACGAGCAGTACTTC

d_gene: -
abundance: -
v_gene: TRBV12-3/TRBV12-4
j_gene: TRBJ2-4
CDR3aa: CASSLEQGLKNTQYF
CDR3nt: TGTGCCAGCAGTTTGGAACAAGGACTAAAAAACACTCAGTACTTC

d_gene: -
abundance: -
v_gene: TRBV27
j_gene: TRBJ1-1
CDR3aa: CASRSSFLAEAFF
CDR3nt: TGTGCCAGCAGATCTAGCTTTCTGGCTGAAGCTTTCTTT

d_gene: TRBD2
abundance: few
v_gene: TRBV15
j_gene: TRBJ2-7
CDR3aa: CATSSRASGGHEQYF
CDR3nt: TGTGCCACCAGCTCAAGGGCTAGCGGGGGCCACGAGCAGTACTTC

d_gene: TRBD2
abundance: -
v_gene: TRBV4-3
j_gene: TRBJ2-3
CDR3aa: CASSRVYGEGPNTQYF
CDR3nt: TGCGCCAGCAGCCGAGTATACGGGGAGGGGCCAAATACGCAGTATTTT

d_gene: -
abundance: many
v_gene: TRBV25-1
j_gene: TRBJ2-7
CDR3aa: CASSAQGYEQYF
CDR3nt: TGTGCCAGCAGTGCTCAGGGATACGAGCAGTACTTC

d_gene: TRBD1
abundance: few
v_gene: TRBV5-4
j_gene: TRBJ1-1
CDR3aa: CASSLARTGAMTEAFF
CDR3nt: TGTGCCAGCAGCTTGGCGAGAACAGGGGCGATGACTGAAGCTTTCTTT

d_gene: -
abundance: many
v_gene: TRBV7-2
j_gene: TRBJ1-1
CDR3aa: CASSLDGRGTEAFF
CDR3nt: TGTGCCAGCAGCTTAGATGGCAGGGGAACTGAAGCTTTCTTT

d_gene: -
abundance: few
v_gene: TRBV19
j_gene: TRBJ2-7
CDR3aa: CASSPGQGLAYEQYF
CDR3nt: TGTGCCAGTAGTCCAGGCCAGGGACTGGCCTACGAGCAGTACTTC

d_gene: -
abundance: -
v_gene: TRBV19
j_gene: TRBJ2-1
CDR3aa: CASSIALMVGQFF
CDR3nt: TGTGCCAGTAGTATCGCTCTCATGGTCGGGCAGTTCTTC

d_gene: TRBD1
abundance: many
v_gene: TRBV9
j_gene: TRBJ1-1
CDR3aa: CASSVGTGGEAFF
CDR3nt: TGTGCCAGCAGCGTTGGGACAGGGGGTGAAGCTTTCTTT

d_gene: -
abundance: few
v_gene: TRBV6-2/TRBV6-3
j_gene: TRBJ2-3
CDR3aa: CASSAPGKLKDTQYF
CDR3nt: TGTGCCAGCAGTGCCCCCGGGAAACTTAAAGATACGCAGTATTTT

d_gene: TRBD1
abundance: few
v_gene: TRBV5-6
j_gene: TRBJ2-7
CDR3aa: CASTLEQGLYEQYF
CDR3nt: TGTGCCAGCACCCTTGAACAGGGGTTGTACGAGCAGTACTTC

d_gene: TRBD1
abundance: once
v_gene: TRBV24-1
j_gene: TRBJ2-3
CDR3aa: CATSDTAGQEYF
CDR3nt: TGTGCCACCAGTGATACGGCAGGACAGGAGTATTTT

d_gene: -
abundance: -
v_gene: TRBV6-2/TRBV6-3
j_gene: TRBJ2-3
CDR3aa: CASSYSVSQYF
CDR3nt: TGTGCCAGCAGTTACTCGGTCTCGCAGTATTTT

d_gene: -
abundance: many
v_gene: TRBV7-9
j_gene: TRBJ2-7
CDR3aa: CASSQVVSYEQYF
CDR3nt: TGTGCCAGCAGCCAGGTGGTCTCCTACGAGCAGTACTTC

d_gene: -
abundance: few
v_gene: TRBV6-5
j_gene: TRBJ2-3
CDR3aa: CASRTVGITDTQYF
CDR3nt: TGTGCCAGCAGAACGGTAGGGATCACAGATACGCAGTATTTT

d_gene: -
abundance: -
v_gene: TRBV19
j_gene: TRBJ1-2
CDR3aa: CASSIGFARIDYGYTF
CDR3nt: TGTGCCAGTAGTATAGGTTTCGCAAGGATAGACTATGGCTACACCTTC

d_gene: -
abundance: few
v_gene: TRBV5-5
j_gene: TRBJ2-7
CDR3aa: CASSLYAGQPNYEQYF
CDR3nt: TGTGCCAGCAGCCTATACGCGGGGCAACCCAACTACGAGCAGTACTTC

d_gene: -
abundance: -
v_gene: TRBV7-9
j_gene: TRBJ1-3
CDR3aa: CASSPDAGDTIYF
CDR3nt: TGTGCCAGCAGCCCGGACGCTGGAGACACCATATATTTT

d_gene: -
abundance: many
v_gene: TRBV5-1
j_gene: TRBJ1-5
CDR3aa: CPLRESGRYNQPQHF
CDR3nt: TGCCCCCTAAGAGAGTCGGGGCGCTACAATCAGCCCCAGCATTTT

d_gene: -
abundance: few
v_gene: TRBV12-3/TRBV12-4
j_gene: TRBJ1-1
CDR3aa: CASSWGQSNTEAFF
CDR3nt: TGTGCCAGCAGTTGGGGACAATCTAACACTGAAGCTTTCTTT

d_gene: -
abundance: -
v_gene: TRBV19
j_gene: TRBJ1-4
CDR3aa: CASSIVQTRRNEKLFF
CDR3nt: TGTGCCAGTAGTATTGTGCAGACCCGGCGGAATGAAAAACTGTTTTTT

d_gene: -
abundance: few
v_gene: TRBV6-2/TRBV6-3
j_gene: TRBJ1-2
CDR3aa: CASLLAGTLYGYTF
CDR3nt: TGTGCCAGTTTACTCGCCGGGACTCTCTATGGCTACACCTTC